The source of this T cell receptor (beta chain) is a study of blood T cell repertoires in COVID-19 (dated by TCRdb to between 2020 and 2021). With regard to the full study: The collaborator samples originated in the United States, Italy and Spain and spanned the acute and convalescent phases of COVID-19. The material from the prospective study consisted of cDNA or gDNA derived from T cells, B-cell-depleted T cells, or PBMCs. Deeply sampled blood TCRbeta repertoires from subjects exposed to, actively infected with, or recovered from COVID-19 were included in the dataset. The repertoires were made available in a free public database intended to serve as a resource for research on the immune response to SARS-CoV-2. Samples were obtained from the ongoing ImmuneRACE study (first 160 participants) and from approximately 1,200 subjects provided by 6 global collaborators. Nearly every sample came with metadata listing a de-identified subject ID, COVID-19 status, age in years and sex. Where HLA class I and class II types were available, the types were taken from metadata supplied by the sample provider, not from assay-based typing.

As to this clone: The target of this receptor is not known. The sample holds no much larger clone one base away, and base qualities are not on file.

Whole blood was collected in K2EDTA tubes by collaborating institutions according to the institutions' own protocols. Collaborator samples were shipped for TCRbeta analysis as frozen whole blood, isolated PBMCs, or DNA extracted from either sample type. What the research found in general, with its limitations: The quantity of clinical and demographic metadata differed by source and by participant and was supplied without curation.

The germline V gene (reference sequence) specifies LNHNV as CDR1 and YYDKDF as CDR2. Spanning cysteine to phenylalanine, the CDR3 consists of 17 amino acids. Solely the CDR3 DNA is kept, with 51 bases framed from the first base. Clipping removes 3 bases from V and 5 bases from J, with 10 as the unmatched junction base count. The immunoSEQ Assay, a bias-controlled multiplex PCR, was used to amplify TCRbeta CDR3 regions from genomic DNA. Turning to the authors' computational methods: The number of nucleated cells in each sample was estimated by amplification of reference gene primers within the assay. To quantify the absolute abundance of each unique TCRbeta CDR3 rearrangement, sequence reads were collapsed and filtered. For each sample, productive Simpson clonality was calculated by taking the square root of Simpson's diversity index across productive rearrangements. TCRdb mirrors the immuneACCESS table, restricted to in-frame sequences. Some clones are absent from its copies; in checked studies, under half trace to an unresolved V gene, and the reason for the others is unknown. Clone size and the V and J calls come from that table; the DNA yielded D and trimming. For this sample there are over 85,000 clones; about 78% appear just once. The ten largest account for about 9.3% of the sample.

The receptor's source is a man aged 55 to 69 with active or convalescent COVID-19. The sequencing sample was made of peripheral blood. Rearrangement joined TRBV15 to TRBJ1-3; 10 junctional bases match TRBD1. The sequenced DNA is TGTGCCACCAGCAGCTCGAGGACAGGGGGGATCCGAAACACCATATATTTT. This codes for CATSSSRTGGIRNTIYF. The variable domain in full, with residues beyond the CDR3 obtained from the reference TRBV15 and TRBJ1-3 genes, is DAMVIQNPRYQVTQFGKPVTLSCSQTLNHNVMYWYQQKSSQAPKLLFHYYDKDFNNEADTPDNFQSRRPNTSFCFLDIRSPGLGDTAMYLCATSSSRTGGIRNTIYFGEGSWLTVV.